Below, 8 T cell receptor beta chains from the same sample are listed, as sequenced in a study of T cells in Graves' hyperthyroidism and ophthalmopathy. The investigators amplified TCR beta CDR3 regions from RNA transcripts. First-round RT-PCR of the TCR CDR3 relied on the HTBI primer set. Each CDR3 protein is one row after TCRdb ran MiXCR on the multiplex PCR reads. This table holds around 350,000 distinct CDR3 sequences, 15% to 17% found once. The sequenced sample was blood. These receptors all stem from a young woman with Graves' hyperthyroidism that later progressed to Graves' ophthalmopathy.

This CDR3 reads CASSLTRTGPGNANISNQPQHF. For the CDR3, the DNA is TGTGCCAGCTCACTCACCCGGACAGGGCCAGGCAATGCAAATATTAGCAATCAGCCCCAGCATTTT. V is TRBV28 and J is TRBJ1-5, with 8 bases matching TRBD1. V was clipped by 8 bases and J by 0 bases; unmatched bases: 27. This CDR3 spans 22 amino acids. Germline assignment: CDR1 MDHEN and CDR2 SYDVKM.

The chain couples TRBV20-1 to TRBJ2-4, with 7 bases identical to TRBD1. Germline V lookup: CDR1 DFQATT, CDR2 SNEGSKA (reference sequence). This CDR3 has 13 residues. With 2 bases clipped from V and 5 bases from J, the junction kept 3 bases outside the gene matches. DNA for the CDR3: TGCAGTGCTAGAATTACAGGGGAAAACATTCAGTACTTC. It translates to CSARITGENIQYF.

This clonotype was picked up many times. V usage is TRBV2 and J usage is TRBJ1-5; TRBD1 is a possible D gene (5 bases). Germline V CDR1 and CDR2: SNHLY, FYNNEI. Trimming took off 6 bases at V and 0 bases at J, with 15 bases between the two ends. The CDR3 runs 16 residues. CDR3 sequence (DNA): TGTGCCAGCAGGCCAAGTCTAGGGGTTAGCAATCAGCCCCAGCATTTT. As protein: CASRPSLGVSNQPQHF.

The chain employs TRBV6-2 or TRBV6-3 and TRBJ2-2; 7 nucleotides agree with TRBD2. CDR1 and CDR2 (germline): MNHEY, SVGEGT. With 2 bases clipped from V and 1 base from J, the junction kept 4 bases outside the gene matches. This CDR3 spans 16 amino acids. CDR3 in amino acids: CASSYIKRGNTGELFF. CDR3 sequence (DNA): TGTGCCAGCAGTTACATCAAGCGGGGGAACACCGGGGAGCTGTTTTTT.

This clonotype has at least ten counts. This sequence joins TRBV18 and TRBJ2-7; D ambiguous. From germline, CDR1 is KGHSH and CDR2 LQKENI. The CDR3 spans 14 residues. Trimming removed 4 bases from V and 2 bases from J, with 12 bases in between. CDR3 region: CASSQESGPYEQYF. The CDR3 DNA reads as TGTGCCAGCTCACAGGAATCCGGACCCTACGAGCAGTACTTC.

This clonotype was seen ten or more times. This chain joins TRBV20-1 and TRBJ2-1, with 10 bases aligning to TRBD2. Germline V gene sequence: CDR1 DFQATT, CDR2 SNEGSKA (reference sequence). The trim removed 1 base at V and 0 bases at J, leaving 3 bases unmatched. The CDR3 contains 16 residues. CDR3: CSARVPSGSSYNEQFF. The CDR3 DNA follows: TGCAGTGCTAGAGTGCCTAGCGGGAGCTCCTACAATGAGCAGTTCTTC.

The chain links TRBV12-5 to TRBJ2-1, with 11 nucleotides matching TRBD2. V trimming: 1 base; J trimming: 9 bases; junction bases outside the gene matches: 5. The CDR3 totals 15 residues. Germline assignment: CDR1 LGHNT and CDR2 FRNRAP. As DNA, the CDR3 is TGTGCTAGTGGTTTGGGACTAGCGGGAAGGGGTGAGCAGTTCTTC. It is translated as CASGLGLAGRGEQFF.

This clonotype was seen many times. J is TRBJ2-1 and V is TRBV4-1; no clear D gene. V was pared by 2 bases and J by 7 bases, with 9 bases between. This CDR3 is built from 13 residues. In germline, CDR1 is MGHRA, CDR2 YSYEKL. The CDR3 spells CASSQSQRNEQFF. Here the CDR3 DNA reads TGCGCCAGCAGCCAAAGTCAGAGGAATGAGCAGTTCTTC.